This T cell receptor beta chain came from a study of blood T cell repertoires in COVID-19. Across the whole study: The study drew acute and convalescent COVID-19 samples from the United States, Italy and Spain.

Original data processing: Reference gene primer amplification gave estimated nucleated cell counts. Produced via immunoSEQ multiplex PCR; TCRdb's table is partial and in-frame only. V, J and clone size are taken as reported in that table, and D and trimming were inferred from the DNA itself. The sample contains around 250,000 clones, nearly 90% of which appear only once. The J segment lost 1 base and the V segment lost 3 bases, leaving 8 bases of the junction unmatched. The CDR3 loop spans 16 amino acids. Germline CDR1 reads LGHDT; CDR2 reads YNNKEL (reference sequence). The chain recombines TRBV3-1 (or the pseudogene TRBV3-2) with TRBJ1-1; 7 bases align to TRBD1. This TCR derives from an older woman with COVID-19, enrolled during active disease. Sequencing was done on a sample of peripheral blood. CDR3 region: CASSHASTGPNTEAFF. CDR3 sequence (DNA): TGTGCCAGCAGCCATGCCTCGACAGGGCCGAACACTGAAGCTTTCTTT.